This TCR beta chain was documented in a study of T-cell reconstitution after alpha-beta-depleted transplantation in children. The CDR3 extends over 14 amino acids. Trimming at V came to 9 bases and at J to 0 bases, leaving 4 bases not matched to a gene. The germline CDR1 and CDR2 sequences are SNHLY and FYNNEI. Unique molecular identifiers were incorporated into the prepared TCRbeta library. TCRdb itself ran the PCR reads through MiXCR, one entry per CDR3 protein. The table has about 400,000 distinct CDR3 sequences, 13% seen once. The sequence was obtained from a human donor who donated a stem cell graft to a child with Fanconi anemia. The specimen comprised PBMCs, sampled from the stem cell graft. The chain has TRBV2 and TRBJ1-2, with 10 bases that match TRBD1. The CDR3 sequence: CASRTGGTNYGYTF. In nucleotides, the CDR3 is TGTGCCAGTCGGACAGGGGGAACTAACTATGGCTACACCTTC.